Listed here are 32 T cell receptor beta chains from one sample, sequenced in a study of cytomegalovirus exposure and HLA in healthy donors. The study ran its PCR with 60 Vbeta and 13 Jbeta primers. Sequencing was performed with immunoSEQ multiplex PCR; in TCRdb, only in-frame clones are kept and a portion is missing. This sample yields some 160,000 clones, of which roughly 67% are seen a single time; 4.5% to 5.5% belongs to the top ten. Sequenced sample: PBMCs. These receptors all come from a woman younger than 30 in good health and CMV-seropositive.

V is TRBV4-3 and J is TRBJ1-6; D might be TRBD1 (6 bases). CDR1 is LGHNA and CDR2 is YSLEER in the germline V gene. V dropped 1 base and J dropped 3 bases, with 13 bases sitting between them. The CDR3 covers 17 residues. The CDR3 here is CASSQGYRAFYNSPLHF. The CDR3 DNA reads as TGCGCCAGCAGCCAAGGATACAGGGCCTTCTATAATTCACCCCTCCACTTT.

V gene TRBV6-5 combines with J gene TRBJ2-5; 8 nucleotides match TRBD2. TRBJ2-7 explains the end of the DNA better; the J call may be wrong. The CDR3 contains 16 residues. Germline CDR1 and CDR2: MNHEY and SVGAGI. The CDR3 DNA reads TGTGCCAGCAGTTCGAGCGGGGGCCATAGCTCCTACGAGCAGTACTTC. Encoded protein: CASSSSGGHSSYEQYF.

Concerning this clone itself: The junction shows a germline mismatch at one end, possibly a read error. The chain has TRBV7-7 and TRBJ2-3; tentatively, D is TRBD2 (6 bases). The germline CDR1 and CDR2 sequences are SSHAT and FNYEAQ (reference sequence). This CDR3 has 13 amino acids. The CDR3 loop is CASSSVRGDTQYF. The CDR3 DNA is TGTGCTAGCAGCTCCGTGCGGGGAGATACGCAGTATTTT.

This chain uses TRBV4-3 with TRBJ2-3; possibly TRBD1 for D (5 bases). CDR3 length: 15 residues. V was pared by 0 bases and J by 1 base, with 8 bases between. In germline, CDR1 is LGHNA, CDR2 YSLEER. The CDR3 region is CASSQDKQGTDTQYF. As DNA, the CDR3 is TGCGCCAGCAGCCAAGATAAACAGGGCACAGATACGCAGTATTTT.

The chain joins TRBV6-5 to TRBJ1-1, with D hard to call. Germline values: CDR1 MNHEY, CDR2 SVGAGI. Trimming removed 6 bases at V and 11 bases at J, with 13 bases between. The CDR3 consists of 11 residues. In DNA form, the CDR3 reads TGTGCCAGCAGCCGGTCTGGGGAGGCTTTCTTT. Its protein is CASSRSGEAFF.

The rearrangement uses TRBV4-1 and TRBJ2-2, with TRBD1 matching 8 bases. Losses at the gene ends were 0 bases for V and 7 bases for J; bases not matched to a gene: 4. The CDR3 contains 15 residues. In germline, CDR1 is MGHRA, CDR2 YSYEKL. The CDR3 DNA sequence: TGCGCCAGCAGCCAAGAATCAGGGGGCTACGGGGAGCTGTTTTTT. Residues: CASSQESGGYGELFF.

The V call is TRBV7-8, the J call TRBJ1-2, with 8 bases aligning to TRBD1. Germline-derived CDR1 and CDR2 are SGHVS and FQNEAQ. The CDR3 totals 16 residues. With V trimmed by 2 bases and J by 7 bases, 12 bases remained unmatched. CDR3 protein: CASSLLPLDRVTGYTF. The DNA of the CDR3 is TGTGCCAGCAGCTTACTCCCCTTGGACAGGGTAACTGGCTACACCTTC.

This clone was observed once. CDR3 region: CASSLVRGEYNEQFF. The CDR3, as DNA: TGTGCCAGCAGCTTAGTGCGGGGGGAATACAATGAGCAGTTCTTC. The chain joins TRBV11-2 to TRBJ2-1; TRBD2 matches at 8 bases. V shed 1 base and J 4 bases; nucleotides not matched to a gene: 3. The CDR3 loop spans 15 amino acids. CDR1 and CDR2 (germline): SGHAT, FQNNGV.

The chain links TRBV18 to TRBJ1-4, with 9 bases matching TRBD1. The CDR3 consists of 20 residues. Germline CDR1 KGHSH, CDR2 LQKENI. The V gene end was trimmed by 4 bases and the J gene end by 0 bases; junction bases not matched to a gene: 15. DNA of the CDR3: TGTGCCAGCTCACTTCTAACATTCGGACAGGGGTATCCAACTAATGAAAAACTGTTTTTT. It encodes CASSLLTFGQGYPTNEKLFF.

This sequence joins TRBV7-6 and TRBJ1-6; weak D call: TRBD1 (6 bases). The germline V and J ends were trimmed by 5 bases and 0 bases, with 14 bases remaining between them. The CDR3 is 17 amino acids. The germline CDR1 and CDR2 sequences are SGHVS and FNYEAQ. CDR3 DNA sequence: TGTGCCAGCAGCCCCCGACAGGAGAGCTCCTATAATTCACCCCTCCACTTT. This codes for CASSPRQESSYNSPLHF. Full variable domain (missing parts from reference TRBV7-6 and TRBJ1-6): GAGVSQSPRYKVTKRGQDVALRCDPISGHVSLYWYRQALGQGPEFLTYFNYEAQQDKSGLPNDRFSAERPEGSISTLTIQRTEQRDSAMYRCASSPRQESSYNSPLHFGNGTRLTVT.

J is TRBJ1-4 and V is TRBV7-9, with 9 bases lining up with TRBD1. V lost 4 bases, J lost 7 bases, and 10 bases stayed unmatched. Germline CDR1 and CDR2: SEHNR and FQNEAQ (reference sequence). CDR3 length equals 16 residues. The CDR3 DNA follows: TGTGCCAGCAGCTCCCCTGGGGACAGGGTCGGTGAAAAACTGTTTTTT. Encoded protein: CASSSPGDRVGEKLFF.

This clone was detected only a few times. The chain couples TRBV7-9 to TRBJ2-2, with D perhaps TRBD2 (6 bases). V shed 4 bases and J shed 5 bases, with 14 bases lying between them. The CDR3 runs to 15 residues. Germline V gives CDR1 SEHNR, CDR2 FQNEAQ (reference sequence). The CDR3 reads CASSSGTQRTGELFF. The DNA for the CDR3 is TGTGCCAGCAGCTCCGGGACTCAACGAACCGGGGAGCTGTTTTTT.

This clone appeared once. The chain uses TRBV19 and TRBJ1-3; 7 bases map to TRBD1. Germline assignment: CDR1 LNHDA and CDR2 SQIVND (reference sequence). The CDR3 has 16 residues. The J segment lost 1 base and the V segment lost 5 bases, leaving 8 bases of the junction unmatched. DNA for the CDR3: TGTGCCAGTAGTCCCCGACAGGGCGGATCTGGAAACACCATATATTTT. Encoded protein: CASSPRQGGSGNTIYF.

This sequence joins TRBV2 and TRBJ2-3; 8 bases map to TRBD2. This CDR3 has 13 amino acids. Germline assignment: CDR1 SNHLY and CDR2 FYNNEI. V was clipped by 10 bases and J by 6 bases; unmatched bases: 9. DNA for the CDR3: TGTGCCATCTATAGCGGGGAGTCTGATACGCAGTATTTT. Translation: CAIYSGESDTQYF.

The chain carries TRBV6-4 and TRBJ2-7; D is undetermined. Germline loops: CDR1 MRHNA, CDR2 SNTAGT. Trimming shortened V by 8 bases and J by 5 bases, and 10 bases separated the two germline ends. The CDR3 runs to 11 residues. CDR3 nucleotides: TGTGCCAGCGTACTTATTGACGAGCAGTACTTC. It is translated as CASVLIDEQYF.

The chain is built from TRBV6-4 and TRBJ2-3; tentatively, D is TRBD2 (5 bases). Germline V CDR1 and CDR2: MRHNA, SNTAGT. CDR3 length equals 15 residues. V was pared by 6 bases and J by 3 bases, with 16 bases between. The CDR3 bases are TGTGCCAGCAGCCCTGGGCTAGCTGAGACAGATACGCAGTATTTT. It encodes CASSPGLAETDTQYF.

The V gene is TRBV6-1, the J gene TRBJ2-7; D might be TRBD2 (6 bases). Per germline, CDR1 MNHNS and CDR2 SASEGT. With 3 bases removed from V and 0 bases from J, the gap between germline ends came to 6 bases. This CDR3 is 13 amino acids long. In DNA, the CDR3 is TGTGCCAGCAGTGAGACTAGCTCCTACGAGCAGTACTTC. Translation: CASSETSSYEQYF.

CDR3 sequence reads: CASSFLLDSTAGYTF. The CDR3 nucleotides are TGTGCCAGCAGTTTCTTACTCGACAGCACGGCGGGCTACACCTTC. This sequence joins TRBV28 and TRBJ1-2; TRBD1 might be the D (5 bases). V dropped 3 bases and J dropped 8 bases, with 19 bases sitting between them. Looked up from germline, CDR1 is MDHEN and CDR2 is SYDVKM. The CDR3 runs 15 residues.

This chain connects TRBV2 to TRBJ2-1; D perhaps matches TRBD1 (6 bases). V gave up 6 bases and J gave up 5 bases, with 20 bases separating them. The V gene's germline CDR1 is SNHLY and CDR2 FYNNEI. The CDR3 consists of 16 residues. The CDR3 DNA follows: TGTGCCAGCAGCCCAACAGGGCACATTCGCAACAATGAGCAGTTCTTC. This sequence encodes CASSPTGHIRNNEQFF.

J is TRBJ2-7 and V is TRBV6-1; maybe TRBD1 (5 bases). CDR1 is MNHNS and CDR2 is SASEGT in the germline V gene. The CDR3 consists of 15 residues. Between the trimmed V and J ends, which lost 5 bases and 0 bases, there was a span of 14 bases. The CDR3 nucleotides read TGTGCCAGCAGTCGCAGGGTGGGGATCTCCTACGAGCAGTACTTC. Residues: CASSRRVGISYEQYF.

This sequence joins TRBV28 and TRBJ2-7; tentatively, D is TRBD1 (6 bases). There are 11 residues in the CDR3. CDR1 MDHEN and CDR2 SYDVKM come from the germline V gene. V lost 2 bases and J lost 11, with 10 bases in between. CDR3 protein: CASSLGRGKYF. The DNA of the CDR3 is TGTGCCAGCAGTTTAGGTAGGGGGAAGTACTTC.

V gene TRBV6-1 combines with J gene TRBJ2-5; perhaps TRBD1 as D (6 bases). Germline V lookup: CDR1 MNHNS, CDR2 SASEGT. V lost 4 bases and J 0 bases, leaving 15 bases between the germline ends. The CDR3 is made up of 16 amino acids. CDR3 DNA: TGTGCCAGCAGTGTGCTTAGGGGGATGGACCAAGAGACCCAGTACTTC. This encodes CASSVLRGMDQETQYF.

V gene TRBV19 combines with J gene TRBJ2-7; 11 nucleotides agree with TRBD2. This CDR3 is built from 14 residues. Germline-derived CDR1 and CDR2 are LNHDA and SQIVND (reference sequence). Germline trimming cut 2 bases from V and 6 bases from J; bases unmatched to any gene: 3. Written as DNA, the CDR3 is TGTGCCAGTAGTATACTTGGACTAGCGGGCGAGCAGTACTTC. Encoded protein: CASSILGLAGEQYF.

This chain uses TRBV6-1 with TRBJ2-3; D remains unclear. The germline V gene encodes CDR1 MNHNS and CDR2 SASEGT. V was pared by 3 bases and J by 1 base, with 8 bases between. This CDR3 is built from 14 residues. The DNA for the CDR3 is TGTGCCAGCAGTGACGTACCAGGCACAGATACGCAGTATTTT. This sequence encodes CASSDVPGTDTQYF.

The CDR3 here is CASILAGGNTGELFF. In DNA form, the CDR3 reads TGTGCCAGCATTCTAGCGGGGGGAAACACCGGGGAGCTGTTTTTT. The chain has TRBV5-6 and TRBJ2-2; TRBD2 matches at 11 bases. Trimming took 6 bases from V and 2 from J; bases not matched to a gene: 3. Germline V gene lookup returns CDR1 SGHDT and CDR2 YYEEEE. The CDR3 loop spans 15 amino acids.

The chain combines TRBV5-6 with TRBJ1-2; 7 bases agree with TRBD1. The germline CDR1 and CDR2 sequences are SGHDT and YYEEEE. Trimming cost V 5 bases and J 2 bases; bases outside gene matches: 3. The length of the CDR3 is 13 residues. Here the CDR3 DNA reads TGTGCCAGCAGACCACAGGGGAACTATGGCTACACCTTC. Protein: CASRPQGNYGYTF. Drawing the rest from reference TRBV5-6 and TRBJ1-2, the complete variable domain is DAGVTQSPTHLIKTRGQQVTLRCSPKSGHDTVSWYQQALGQGPQFIFQYYEEEERQRGNFPDRFSGHQFPNYSSELNVNALLLGDSALYLCASRPQGNYGYTFGSGTRLTVV.

The CDR3 loop is CASTPGQGPTDTQYF. In DNA form, the CDR3 reads TGTGCCAGCACCCCGGGACAGGGCCCCACAGATACGCAGTATTTT. The chain links TRBV25-1 to TRBJ2-3; 9 positions match TRBD1. Trimming at V came to 7 bases and at J to 2 bases, leaving 7 bases not matched to a gene. CDR3 length equals 15 residues. Germline CDR1 MGHDK, CDR2 SYGVNS. Variable domain in full (rest from reference TRBV25-1 and TRBJ2-3): EADIYQTPRYLVIGTGKKITLECSQTMGHDKMYWYQQDPGMELHLIHYSYGVNSTEKGDLSSESTVSRIRTEHFPLTLESARPSHTSQYLCASTPGQGPTDTQYFGPGTRLTVL.

The J gene is TRBJ1-2, the V gene TRBV19; 8 bases are a match to TRBD1. Germline-derived CDR1 and CDR2 are LNHDA and SQIVND (reference sequence). Germline trimming cut 4 bases from V and 8 bases from J; bases unmatched to any gene: 3. This CDR3 comprises 12 residues. The CDR3 DNA follows: TGTGCCAGTAGTACAGGGGGCTCGGGCTACACCTTC. As protein: CASSTGGSGYTF.

This chain joins TRBV19 and TRBJ2-3; TRBD2 agrees at 10 bases. J gave up 4 bases and V 4 bases, and 8 bases lay outside the gene matches. The CDR3 has 16 amino acids. CDR1 is LNHDA and CDR2 is SQIVND in the germline V gene (reference sequence). This CDR3 reads CASSKSGGAPADTQYF. In nucleotides, the CDR3 is TGTGCCAGTAGTAAGAGCGGGGGGGCCCCGGCAGATACGCAGTATTTT.

This rearrangement joins TRBV7-8 to TRBJ1-5; 8 nucleotides match TRBD1. The CDR3 extends over 17 amino acids. In germline, CDR1 is SGHVS, CDR2 FQNEAQ. With 0 bases clipped from V and 1 base from J, the junction kept 5 bases outside the gene matches. CDR3 sequence: CASSLAYTGGSNQPQHF. The CDR3 DNA is TGTGCCAGCAGCTTAGCCTATACAGGGGGAAGCAATCAGCCCCAGCATTTT.

As to this clone: At one end the junction does not follow the germline gene, possibly because of a read error. The chain recombines TRBV7-9 with TRBJ1-2; D gene unclear. Germline V gene data show CDR1 as SEHNR and CDR2 as FQNEAQ (reference sequence). The CDR3 totals 14 residues. DNA of the CDR3: TGTTCCAGCAGCTTAGGAGCAACTCCCTATGGCTACACCTTC. Its translation is CSSSLGATPYGYTF. Drawing the rest from reference TRBV7-9 and TRBJ1-2, the complete variable domain is DTGVSQNPRHKITKRGQNVTFRCDPISEHNRLYWYRQTLGQGPEFLTYFQNEAQLEKSRLLSDRFSAERPKGSFSTLEIQRTEQGDSAMYLCSSSLGATPYGYTFGSGTRLTVV.

CDR3 loop: CASSIRQGRSPLHF. The CDR3 bases are TGTGCCAGCAGCATCAGACAGGGAAGATCACCCCTCCACTTT. J is TRBJ1-6 and V is TRBV7-2; 7 bases line up with TRBD1. Losses at the gene ends were 5 bases for V and 10 bases for J; bases not matched to a gene: 8. The CDR3 spans 14 residues. CDR1 SGHTA and CDR2 FQGNSA come from the germline V gene.